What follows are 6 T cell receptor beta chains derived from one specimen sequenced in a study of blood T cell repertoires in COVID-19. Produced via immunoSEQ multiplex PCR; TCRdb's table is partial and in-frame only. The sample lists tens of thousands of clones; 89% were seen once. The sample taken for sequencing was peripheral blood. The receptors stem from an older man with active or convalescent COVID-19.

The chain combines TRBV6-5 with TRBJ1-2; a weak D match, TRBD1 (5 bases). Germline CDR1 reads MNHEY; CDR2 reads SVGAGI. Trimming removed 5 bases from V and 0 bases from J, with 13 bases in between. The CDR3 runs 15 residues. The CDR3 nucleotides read TGTGCCAGCAGTCCGACAGACCGAACTAACTATGGCTACACCTTC. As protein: CASSPTDRTNYGYTF.

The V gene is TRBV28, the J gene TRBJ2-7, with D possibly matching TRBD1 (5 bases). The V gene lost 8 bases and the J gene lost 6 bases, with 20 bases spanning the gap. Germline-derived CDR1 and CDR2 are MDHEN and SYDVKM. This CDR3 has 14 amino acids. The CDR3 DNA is TGTGCCAGCTCGAGCCAGGGCGTAGTGGGCGAGCAGTACTTC. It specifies CASSSQGVVGEQYF.

Written as DNA, the CDR3 is TGTGCCAGCACCCAAGACGGGGTCTCACCCCTCCACTTT. This sequence encodes CASTQDGVSPLHF. The V call is TRBV12-3 or TRBV12-4, the J call TRBJ1-6; unclear D gene. The CDR3 consists of 13 residues. Trimming took off 7 bases at V and 10 bases at J, with 14 bases between the two ends.

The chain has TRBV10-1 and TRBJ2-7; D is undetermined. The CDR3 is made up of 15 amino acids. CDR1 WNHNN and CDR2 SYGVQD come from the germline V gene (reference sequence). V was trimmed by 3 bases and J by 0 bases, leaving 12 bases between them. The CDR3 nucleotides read TGCGCCAGCAGTGATGCTAGTGGGTACTCCTACGAGCAGTACTTC. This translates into CASSDASGYSYEQYF.

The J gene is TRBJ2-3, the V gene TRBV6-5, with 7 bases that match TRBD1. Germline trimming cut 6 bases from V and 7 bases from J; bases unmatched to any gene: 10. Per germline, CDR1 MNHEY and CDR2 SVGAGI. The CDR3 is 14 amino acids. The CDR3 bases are TGTGCCAGCAGCCAAGGGGGCGCTTTAAATACGCAGTATTTT. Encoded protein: CASSQGGALNTQYF.

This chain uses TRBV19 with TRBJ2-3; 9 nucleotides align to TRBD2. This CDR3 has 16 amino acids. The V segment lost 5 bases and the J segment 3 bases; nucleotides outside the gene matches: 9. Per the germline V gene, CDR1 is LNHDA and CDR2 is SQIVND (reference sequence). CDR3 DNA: TGTGCCAGTAGTCTCTATAGCGGGGGAGAGACAGATACGCAGTATTTT. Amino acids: CASSLYSGGETDTQYF.